Presented here are 29 T cell receptor beta chains from one specimen sequenced in a study of T cell responses to AZD1222 COVID-19 vaccine. Some clones are missing from TCRdb's copy, which holds only in-frame ones; the method was immunoSEQ multiplex PCR. The sample has around 100,000 clones; roughly 90% are singletons. This material consisted of peripheral blood, taken on day 0 of AZD1222 vaccination. Receptor source: an adult in good health.

The chain combines TRBV5-1 with TRBJ1-4; possibly TRBD1 for D (5 bases). CDR3 length: 16 amino acids. In germline, CDR1 is SGHRS, CDR2 YFSETQ. Trimming left V 0 bases short and J 15 bases short, with 24 bases between. The CDR3 sequence is CASSLDPAQGFQVLFF. CDR3 sequence (DNA): TGCGCCAGCAGCTTGGACCCCGCCCAGGGTTTCCAGGTGTTGTTTTTT.

With respect to this clone: Other DNA sequences in this specimen translate into the identical CDR3. V gene TRBV5-1 combines with J gene TRBJ2-1, with D unclear. Germline-derived CDR1 and CDR2 are SGHRS and YFSETQ. This CDR3 region has 13 residues. Trimming removed 0 bases at V and 4 bases at J, with 5 bases between. The CDR3 loop is CASSLGQYNEQFF. CDR3 sequence (DNA): TGCGCCAGCAGCTTGGGACAATACAATGAGCAGTTCTTC.

The chain links TRBV3-1 (or the pseudogene TRBV3-2) to TRBJ1-5, with a possible D match to TRBD1 (5 bases). V was trimmed by 3 bases and J by 9 bases, leaving 9 bases between them. CDR1 and CDR2 (germline): LGHDT, YNNKEL (reference sequence). The CDR3 is 12 amino acids. The CDR3 nucleotides are TGTGCCAGCAGCCAGGCAACAGGGCCCCAGCATTTT. It specifies CASSQATGPQHF.

The chain joins TRBV5-1 to TRBJ2-3, with 12 bases fitting TRBD2. Germline values: CDR1 SGHRS, CDR2 YFSETQ. J was trimmed by 6 bases and V by 8 bases; bases with no gene match: 10. CDR3 length equals 15 residues. CDR3 in amino acids: CASYPGLAGLDTQYF. CDR3 coding DNA: TGCGCCAGTTACCCTGGACTAGCGGGACTGGATACGCAGTATTTT.

The rearrangement uses TRBV13 and TRBJ2-5, with 11 bases aligning to TRBD2. The CDR3 is 15 residues long. CDR1 is PRHDT, CDR2 FYEKMQ, per germline (reference sequence). Trimming cost V 2 bases and J 5 bases; bases outside gene matches: 4. This CDR3 reads CASSLISGGGETQYF. DNA of the CDR3: TGTGCCAGCAGCTTAATTAGCGGGGGGGGTGAGACCCAGTACTTC. The full variable domain, completed using reference TRBV13 and TRBJ2-5, is AAGVIQSPRHLIKEKRETATLKCYPIPRHDTVYWYQQGPGQDPQFLISFYEKMQSDKGSIPDRFSAQQFSDYHSELNMSSLELGDSALYFCASSLISGGGETQYFGPGTRLLVL.

The table lists this clone with a count of one. This chain's CDR3 is CASTTSGEHNEQFF. The CDR3, as DNA: TGTGCCAGCACCACTAGCGGGGAGCACAATGAGCAGTTCTTC. This chain links TRBV11-2 with TRBJ2-1; 10 nucleotides line up with TRBD2. V trimming: 7 bases; J trimming: 5 bases; junction bases outside the gene matches: 5. The germline V gene has CDR1 SGHAT and CDR2 FQNNGV. The CDR3 is 14 residues long.

The chain employs TRBV9 and TRBJ2-7; D is undetermined. The CDR3 spans 15 residues. CDR1 is SGDLS, CDR2 YYNGEE, per germline. Trimming pared 4 bases from V and 0 bases from J, leaving 14 bases between. The CDR3 reads CASSPRTASSYEQYF. In nucleotides, the CDR3 is TGTGCCAGCAGCCCGAGGACGGCCAGCTCCTACGAGCAGTACTTC.

This sequence joins TRBV24-1 and TRBJ2-1; 8 positions agree with TRBD1. The CDR3 sequence is 16 residues long. The trim removed 4 bases at V and 1 base at J, leaving 5 bases unmatched. Germline loops: CDR1 KGHDR, CDR2 SFDVKD. The CDR3 is CATSDAGQGSYNEQFF. For the CDR3, the DNA is TGTGCCACCAGTGACGCTGGACAGGGATCCTACAATGAGCAGTTCTTC.

About this clone: The same CDR3 also results from other DNA sequences found in this sample. The chain couples TRBV30 to TRBJ1-5; no clear D gene. The CDR3 has 13 amino acids. CDR1 and CDR2 (germline): GTSNPN, SVGIG (reference sequence). Deletions cut 0 bases from V and 4 bases from J, with 7 bases between. CDR3 sequence (DNA): TGTGCCTGGAGTGTACAAGGGAATCAGCCCCAGCATTTT. It codes for CAWSVQGNQPQHF.

The chain carries TRBV19 and TRBJ1-6; D unresolved. This CDR3 comprises 15 residues. The germline V gene has CDR1 LNHDA and CDR2 SQIVND (reference sequence). V lost 7 bases, J lost 0 bases, and 10 bases lay in between. CDR3 protein: CASNERSSYNSPLHF. CDR3 sequence (DNA): TGTGCCAGTAATGAAAGGAGCTCCTATAATTCACCCCTCCACTTT.

This rearrangement joins TRBV6-5 to TRBJ1-3, with D unresolved. CDR3 size: 15 residues. CDR1 MNHEY and CDR2 SVGAGI come from the germline V gene. Trimming removed 2 bases at V and 0 bases at J, with 8 bases between. DNA of the CDR3: TGTGCCAGCAGTTACCGGATCAGCTCTGGAAACACCATATATTTT. Translated: CASSYRISSGNTIYF.

This chain joins TRBV5-1 and TRBJ2-1; D is perhaps TRBD2 (5 bases). Trimming took off 4 bases at V and 12 bases at J, with 29 bases between the two ends. The CDR3 consists of 17 residues. Per germline, CDR1 SGHRS and CDR2 YFSETQ. The CDR3 DNA sequence: TGCGCCAGCAGCCATCGGGCCCCCACTAACCCCGAGGGTGGGCAGTTCTTC. This encodes CASSHRAPTNPEGGQFF.

The chain uses TRBV18 and TRBJ1-6, with D unresolved. CDR3 length: 14 amino acids. Trimming cost V 3 bases and J 6 bases, with 9 bases left between them. Germline CDR1 reads KGHSH; CDR2 reads LQKENI. The CDR3 DNA is TGTGCCAGCTCACCGGAGACAAGTAATTCACCCCTCCACTTT. It translates to CASSPETSNSPLHF.

Comments on this clone: The sample contains more than one DNA sequence encoding this CDR3. The chain recombines TRBV27 with TRBJ1-3; unclear D gene. CDR1 and CDR2 from the germline V gene are MNHEY and SMNVEV (reference sequence). Between the trimmed V and J ends, which lost 3 bases and 0 bases, there was a span of 6 bases. The CDR3 is made up of 14 amino acids. CDR3 nucleotide sequence: TGTGCCAGCAGTTTGCGATCCTCTGGAAACACCATATATTTT. This gives the protein CASSLRSSGNTIYF.

This clone was observed once. This rearrangement joins TRBV9 to TRBJ2-5; 11 nucleotides line up with TRBD2. Germline CDR1 is SGDLS and CDR2 is YYNGEE. V trimming: 0 bases; J trimming: 2 bases; junction bases outside the gene matches: 15. This CDR3 contains 20 residues. The CDR3 DNA sequence: TGTGCCAGCAGCGTAGGTGGGCCCCGACTAGCGGGGCACATGCAAGAGACCCAGTACTTC. Amino acid sequence: CASSVGGPRLAGHMQETQYF.

V usage is TRBV2 and J usage is TRBJ1-2; D is unclear. The germline V gene has CDR1 SNHLY and CDR2 FYNNEI. Trimming removed 6 bases at V and 3 bases at J, with 5 bases between. This CDR3 spans 11 amino acids. CDR3 nucleotides: TGTGCCAGCAGCCTCTACTATGGCTACACCTTC. Translation gives CASSLYYGYTF.

The chain joins TRBV7-8 to TRBJ1-1, with D possibly TRBD1 on 5 matching bases. This CDR3 region has 14 residues. From germline, CDR1 is SGHVS and CDR2 FQNEAQ. Trimming pared 1 base from V and 5 bases from J, leaving 11 bases between. The CDR3 DNA reads TGTGCCAGCAGCTTAGTTGGGGGGGATACTGAAGCTTTCTTT. Translated: CASSLVGGDTEAFF.

The gene calls are TRBV3-1 (or the pseudogene TRBV3-2) and TRBJ1-2; 7 nucleotides align to TRBD1. CDR3 length equals 20 residues. Unmatched junction bases numbered 25, after V lost 7 bases and J lost 2 bases. The V gene's germline CDR1 is LGHDT and CDR2 YNNKEL (reference sequence). The CDR3 nucleotides are TGTGCCAGCACCGAAGAAATCCCCCTCAAACAGGGGCGCGGGAACTATGGCTACACCTTC. Translating it yields CASTEEIPLKQGRGNYGYTF.

The rearrangement joins TRBV7-2 to TRBJ1-5; weak D call: TRBD1 (6 bases). The CDR3 spans 15 residues. V was cut by 5 bases and J by 0 bases, with 11 bases left in between. Germline CDR1 and CDR2: SGHTA and FQGNSA. The CDR3 here is CASSGGPDSNQPQHF. CDR3 bases: TGTGCCAGCAGCGGGGGGCCAGATAGCAATCAGCCCCAGCATTTT.

The chain is built from TRBV9 and TRBJ2-6; TRBD1 might be the D (5 bases). Germline CDR1 is SGDLS and CDR2 is YYNGEE. V was cut by 0 bases and J by 1 base, with 11 bases left in between. CDR3 length: 17 residues. Here the CDR3 DNA reads TGTGCCAGCAGCGTAGGCAGGGCCCTATCTGGGGCCAACGTCCTGACTTTC. It is translated as CASSVGRALSGANVLTF.

The rearrangement joins TRBV4-2 to TRBJ2-5; 10 bases line up with TRBD2. V lost 1 base to trimming and J lost 5 bases; unmatched junction nucleotides: 7. Germline CDR1 LGHNA, CDR2 YNFKEQ. CDR3 length: 16 amino acids. For the CDR3, the DNA is TGTGCCAGCAGCCAAGTGGCTAGCGGGGGCGGGGAGACCCAGTACTTC. This sequence encodes CASSQVASGGGETQYF.

This clone was counted once. The chain's CDR3 is CSGTPQGNDGYTF. The CDR3 DNA follows: TGCAGCGGAACACCACAGGGAAATGATGGCTACACCTTC. The rearrangement joins TRBV29-1 to TRBJ1-2; possibly TRBD1 for D (6 bases). Trimming took off 7 bases at V and 6 bases at J, with 18 bases between the two ends. Germline lookup yields CDR1 SQVTM and CDR2 ANQGSEA. CDR3 length: 13 amino acids.

The CDR3 sequence is CASSARLIDTEAFF. As DNA, the CDR3 is TGTGCCAGTTCGGCCCGTTTGATTGACACTGAAGCTTTCTTT. The gene calls are TRBV19 and TRBJ1-1; D remains unclear. The germline CDR1 and CDR2 sequences are LNHDA and SQIVND (reference sequence). The CDR3 is 14 amino acids. Trimming took off 8 bases at V and 3 bases at J, with 16 bases between the two ends.

V gene TRBV4-3 combines with J gene TRBJ2-3; D perhaps matches TRBD1 (6 bases). The V end was cut by 5 bases, the J end by 4 bases, with 22 bases between. Germline CDR1 and CDR2: LGHNA and YSLEER. The CDR3 extends over 17 amino acids. The CDR3 bases are TGCGCCAGCAGCGCAACTTCAGGGGCTGGGCGCGCAGATACGCAGTATTTT. It encodes CASSATSGAGRADTQYF.

The chain links TRBV5-1 to TRBJ2-2, with 10 nucleotides matching TRBD1. Germline V lookup: CDR1 SGHRS, CDR2 YFSETQ. V gave up 5 bases and J gave up 5 bases; unmatched junction bases: 6. The CDR3 extends over 15 amino acids. The CDR3 DNA reads as TGCGCCAGCAGGAGGGGACAGGGGCCAACCGGGGAGCTGTTTTTT. It codes for CASRRGQGPTGELFF.

J is TRBJ2-3 and V is TRBV9, with 8 bases that match TRBD2. The V and J ends lost 3 bases and 2 bases, in that order; junction bases with no gene match: 5. From germline, CDR1 is SGDLS and CDR2 YYNGEE. The CDR3 is made up of 15 amino acids. In DNA form, the CDR3 reads TGTGCCAGCAGCGCGAGCGGGGGAAACACAGATACGCAGTATTTT. Its protein is CASSASGGNTDTQYF.

J is TRBJ1-1 and V is TRBV5-1; D is undetermined. V lost 0 bases and J lost 0, with 6 bases in between. Germline lookup yields CDR1 SGHRS and CDR2 YFSETQ. The CDR3 runs 14 residues. Written as DNA, the CDR3 is TGCGCCAGCAGCTTGGCGGTGTTGAACACTGAAGCTTTCTTT. Its protein is CASSLAVLNTEAFF.

CDR3 DNA: TGTGCCAGCAGCCAAGAAGGCGGGTTCCAAGAGACCCAGTACTTC. This encodes CASSQEGGFQETQYF. The chain has TRBV3-1 (or the pseudogene TRBV3-2) and TRBJ2-5; TRBD2 might be the D (5 bases). CDR1 and CDR2 (germline): LGHDT, YNNKEL (reference sequence). The V end was cut by 0 bases, the J end by 1 base, with 9 bases between. The CDR3 runs 15 residues.

The rearrangement links TRBV7-9 to TRBJ1-1; D gene uncertain. This CDR3 has 15 amino acids. The germline CDR1 and CDR2 sequences are SEHNR and FQNEAQ (reference sequence). V lost 4 bases and J lost 1, with 13 bases in between. DNA of the CDR3: TGTGCCAGCAGCTCCGGCGACATTCAGAACACTGAAGCTTTCTTT. Residues: CASSSGDIQNTEAFF.